These 14 T cell receptor beta chains share one sample of origin, sequenced in a study of blood T cell repertoires in COVID-19 (dated by TCRdb to the early 2020s). The library was made by the immunoSEQ multiplex PCR assay. TCRdb re-hosts the immuneACCESS table, in-frame sequences only. Its copies lack some clones; in the studies checked, an unresolved V gene accounts for under half of them, and the cause for the rest is not known. The sample table lists tens of thousands of clones, around nine tenths of them with a count of one. The leading ten clones occupy roughly an eighth of the sample. Sequencing input: peripheral blood. These TCRs come from a human donor in a cohort sampled during active COVID-19.

This chain uses TRBV18 with TRBJ2-1; TRBD1 agrees at 10 bases. Losses at the gene ends were 3 bases for V and 7 bases for J; bases not matched to a gene: 6. This CDR3 has 15 residues. Germline values: CDR1 KGHSH, CDR2 LQKENI. Here the CDR3 DNA reads TGTGCCAGCTCACCCAGGACAGGGGGACGGAATGAGCAGTTCTTC. It codes for CASSPRTGGRNEQFF.

The CDR3 here is CASSEGQGIYEQYF. The DNA of the CDR3 is TGCGCCAGCAGTGAGGGACAGGGGATCTACGAGCAGTACTTC. The gene calls are TRBV10-2 and TRBJ2-7; 9 nucleotides match TRBD1. Germline V CDR1 and CDR2: WSHSY, SAAADI. The ends lost 2 bases at V and 3 bases at J; junction bases unmatched: 2. The CDR3 has 14 residues.

This clone was seen a handful of times. The rearrangement uses TRBV30 and TRBJ2-7, with 7 bases matching TRBD1. With 3 bases clipped from V and 2 bases from J, the junction kept 10 bases outside the gene matches. The CDR3 covers 15 residues. Germline values: CDR1 GTSNPN, CDR2 SVGIG (reference sequence). In DNA form, the CDR3 reads TGTGCCTGGAGCGAACGGGGACAGTTTCCCTACGAGCAGTACTTC. Protein sequence: CAWSERGQFPYEQYF.

This chain uses TRBV27 with TRBJ1-5, with D possibly TRBD1 on 6 matching bases. Trimming pared 6 bases from V and 0 bases from J, leaving 15 bases between. Germline V CDR1 and CDR2: MNHEY, SMNVEV (reference sequence). The CDR3 has 16 residues. The DNA of the CDR3 is TGTGCCAGCAGACGAGACAGGACCAATAGCAATCAGCCCCAGCATTTT. This translates into CASRRDRTNSNQPQHF.

CDR3 in DNA: TGTGCCAGCTCAGTACAGGGGCCAAACTCTGGGGCCAACGTCCTGACTTTC. It encodes CASSVQGPNSGANVLTF. The J gene is TRBJ2-6, the V gene TRBV18; 7 bases map to TRBD1. Per the germline V gene, CDR1 is KGHSH and CDR2 is LQKENI. Germline trimming cut 5 bases from V and 0 bases from J; bases unmatched to any gene: 7. The CDR3 covers 17 residues. The full variable domain, in which reference TRBV18 and TRBJ2-6 provide the parts outside the CDR3, is NAGVMQNPRHLVRRRGQEARLRCSPMKGHSHVYWYRQLPEEGLKFMVYLQKENIIDESGMPKERFSAEFPKEGPSILRIQQVVRGDSAAYFCASSVQGPNSGANVLTFGAGSRLTVL.

J is TRBJ1-6 and V is TRBV5-1; possibly TRBD1 for D (5 bases). The CDR3 consists of 13 residues. V was pared by 4 bases and J by 7 bases, with 9 bases between. The germline V gene encodes CDR1 SGHRS and CDR2 YFSETQ. CDR3 protein: CASSDSGNSPLHF. The CDR3 region has the DNA TGCGCCAGCAGCGATTCAGGGAATTCACCCCTCCACTTT.

The chain uses TRBV29-1 and TRBJ1-2; D remains ambiguous. V lost 3 bases and J lost 4, with 9 bases in between. The CDR3 consists of 12 residues. Germline CDR1 reads SQVTM; CDR2 reads ANQGSEA. CDR3: CSVDAAGYGYTF. The CDR3 DNA reads TGCAGCGTTGATGCCGCGGGCTATGGCTACACCTTC.

The chain employs TRBV25-1 and TRBJ2-2; possible D gene TRBD1, 5 bases. The CDR3 has 15 residues. V was trimmed by 4 bases and J by 4 bases, leaving 13 bases between them. Germline CDR1 is MGHDK and CDR2 is SYGVNS. The CDR3 protein is CASSVQVVGTGELFF. The CDR3 nucleotides read TGTGCCAGCAGTGTACAGGTTGTTGGCACCGGGGAGCTGTTTTTT.

This chain connects TRBV7-9 to TRBJ1-1, with 7 bases identical to TRBD1. Germline trimming cut 1 base from V and 4 bases from J; bases unmatched to any gene: 3. The CDR3 loop spans 14 amino acids. Germline V lookup: CDR1 SEHNR, CDR2 FQNEAQ (reference sequence). The CDR3 DNA reads as TGTGCCAGCAGCTTAGAATCAGGGGGCACTGAAGCTTTCTTT. Protein product: CASSLESGGTEAFF.

The V and J genes are TRBV9 and TRBJ2-1; 7 nucleotides match TRBD1. Trimming at V came to 4 bases and at J to 1 base, leaving 8 bases not matched to a gene. This CDR3 contains 16 residues. Germline V lookup: CDR1 SGDLS, CDR2 YYNGEE. The CDR3 loop reads CASSPTTGSSYNEQFF. The CDR3 DNA reads as TGTGCCAGCAGCCCTACGACAGGGTCTTCCTACAATGAGCAGTTCTTC.

J is TRBJ2-2 and V is TRBV27, with a weak D call TRBD1 (6 bases). Germline values: CDR1 MNHEY, CDR2 SMNVEV (reference sequence). V dropped 7 bases and J dropped 0 bases, with 18 bases sitting between them. This CDR3 spans 17 amino acids. The CDR3 bases are TGTGCCAGCATAGGGACACCGGATTCTGCGAACACCGGGGAGCTGTTTTTT. Translated, it gives CASIGTPDSANTGELFF.

The chain couples TRBV5-1 to TRBJ2-5; possibly TRBD1 for D (6 bases). V was clipped by 0 bases and J by 4 bases, with 16 bases between them. CDR3 length: 16 amino acids. Germline V gene data show CDR1 as SGHRS and CDR2 as YFSETQ. CDR3 amino acids: CASSLGAGEFTETQYF. The CDR3 bases are TGCGCCAGCAGCTTGGGGGCAGGGGAATTTACAGAGACCCAGTACTTC.

This chain links TRBV7-2 with TRBJ1-2, with D maybe TRBD1 (5 bases). Germline V lookup: CDR1 SGHTA, CDR2 FQGNSA. This CDR3 comprises 13 residues. The V gene lost 5 bases and the J gene lost 7 bases, with 14 bases spanning the gap. The CDR3 DNA follows: TGTGCCAGCAGCCTCAGGGAAATGGGTGGCTACACCTTC. Translating gives CASSLREMGGYTF.

V usage is TRBV7-8 and J usage is TRBJ2-1; TRBD1 aligns across 9 bases. The CDR3 sequence is 14 residues long. Per the germline V gene, CDR1 is SGHVS and CDR2 is FQNEAQ. J gave up 8 bases and V 5 bases, and 7 bases lay outside the gene matches. CDR3 bases: TGTGCCAGCAGCCGAGACAGGGGGGGGCATGAGCAGTTCTTC. Encoded protein: CASSRDRGGHEQFF. Filled out from reference TRBV7-8 and TRBJ2-1, the complete variable domain reads GAGVSQSPRYKVAKRGQDVALRCDPISGHVSLFWYQQALGQGPEFLTYFQNEAQLDKSGLPSDRFFAERPEGSVSTLKIQRTQQEDSAVYLCASSRDRGGHEQFFGPGTRLTVL.